Below, 23 T cell receptor beta chains from the same sample are listed, as sequenced in a study of blood T cell repertoires in COVID-19. Repertoires were generated with immunoSEQ multiplex PCR, while TCRdb's copy carries only in-frame clones and drops some. The sample shows some 130,000 clones, roughly 90% of them seen only once. Sequenced input: PBMCs or T cells enriched from blood (not recorded which). The origin of the receptors is a man aged 45 to 65 who had recovered from COVID-19.

This clone was observed a few times. The chain employs TRBV4-3 and TRBJ2-7; possibly TRBD2 for D (5 bases). The V gene's germline CDR1 is LGHNA and CDR2 YSLEER. This CDR3 spans 15 amino acids. The V end lost 1 base, the J end lost 7 bases, and 17 bases lay between the germline ends. The CDR3 protein is CASSQGSSRGLEQYF. The CDR3 DNA reads TGCGCCAGCAGCCAAGGATCCTCCCGCGGGCTAGAGCAGTACTTC.

CDR3 bases: TGTGCCAGCTCGGCCGGGAAAGAAGAGACCCAGTACTTC. Amino acids: CASSAGKEETQYF. The chain joins TRBV18 to TRBJ2-5; possibly TRBD2 for D (5 bases). Between the trimmed V and J ends, which lost 6 bases and 3 bases, there was a span of 11 bases. Germline V gene sequence: CDR1 KGHSH, CDR2 LQKENI. The CDR3 contains 13 residues.

The rearrangement uses TRBV7-3 and TRBJ1-1, with TRBD1 as a possible D gene (6 bases). Looked up from germline, CDR1 is SGHTA and CDR2 is FQGTGA. The CDR3 spans 16 residues. V dropped 0 bases and J dropped 6 bases, with 17 bases sitting between them. CDR3 sequence reads: CASSLTSGQAPAEAFF. The CDR3 DNA reads TGTGCCAGCAGCTTAACCTCGGGACAAGCTCCCGCTGAAGCTTTCTTT. The whole variable domain, remainder taken from reference TRBV7-3 and TRBJ1-1, is GAGVSQTPSNKVTEKGKYVELRCDPISGHTALYWYRQSLGQGPEFLIYFQGTGAADDSGLPNDRFFAVRPEGSVSTLKIQRTERGDSAVYLCASSLTSGQAPAEAFFGQGTRLTVV.

The genes are TRBV2 and TRBJ2-3; 9 nucleotides match TRBD2. CDR3 length: 14 amino acids. V lost 8 bases to trimming and J lost 5 bases; unmatched junction nucleotides: 8. CDR1 and CDR2 from the germline V gene are SNHLY and FYNNEI. Here the CDR3 reads CASAGTSSIDTQYF. The CDR3, as DNA: TGTGCCAGCGCCGGGACTAGCAGTATAGATACGCAGTATTTT.

The chain links TRBV7-3 to TRBJ2-5, with 14 bases that match TRBD2. The trim removed 4 bases at V and 7 bases at J, leaving 8 bases unmatched. The CDR3 runs to 16 residues. Germline CDR1 is SGHTA and CDR2 is FQGTGA. CDR3 nucleotide sequence: TGTGCCAGCAGCTCAGGACTAGCGGGGGGCCAGGGGACCCAGTACTTC. Translating it yields CASSSGLAGGQGTQYF.

The V gene is TRBV4-3, the J gene TRBJ2-3, with 11 bases aligning to TRBD1. V lost 5 bases to trimming and J lost 6 bases; unmatched junction nucleotides: 7. The CDR3 sequence is 15 residues long. Germline loops: CDR1 LGHNA, CDR2 YSLEER. This chain's CDR3 is CASSFGTGGRDTQYF. DNA of the CDR3: TGCGCCAGCAGCTTCGGGACAGGGGGGCGGGATACGCAGTATTTT.

The chain recombines TRBV24-1 with TRBJ2-1; TRBD1 might be the D (5 bases). Germline lookup yields CDR1 KGHDR and CDR2 SFDVKD. Deletions cut 0 bases from V and 8 bases from J, with 13 bases between. The CDR3 length is 15 residues. The CDR3 sequence: CATSDLQGAVHEQFF. CDR3 in DNA: TGTGCCACCAGTGATTTGCAGGGTGCGGTACATGAGCAGTTCTTC.

The V and J genes are TRBV23-1 and TRBJ2-2; D is unclear. TRBV23-1 counts as an open reading frame of uncertain function. This CDR3 has 17 amino acids. The V and J ends lost 0 bases and 3 bases respectively, with 14 bases between them. This chain's CDR3 is CASSQSKPVRDTGELFF. The CDR3 DNA is TGCGCCAGCAGTCAATCGAAGCCAGTTCGGGACACCGGGGAGCTGTTTTTT.

The J gene is TRBJ1-6, the V gene TRBV7-2; TRBD1 might be the D (6 bases). This CDR3 is 15 amino acids long. Germline lookup yields CDR1 SGHTA and CDR2 FQGNSA. V lost 5 bases to trimming and J lost 7 bases, with 15 bases between them. The CDR3 loop reads CASSKTGPGNSPLHF. The CDR3 DNA reads TGTGCCAGCAGCAAAACAGGGCCAGGGAATTCACCCCTCCACTTT.

The gene calls are TRBV19 and TRBJ2-3; 8 nucleotides line up with TRBD2. After removal of 4 bases from V and 1 base from J, the junction contained 7 bases not matched to a gene. CDR1 LNHDA and CDR2 SQIVND come from the germline V gene (reference sequence). The length of the CDR3 is 16 residues. CDR3 DNA: TGTGCCAGTAGTACCGCGGGGCGGGGGGGCACAGATACGCAGTATTTT. It translates to CASSTAGRGGTDTQYF.

J is TRBJ2-1 and V is TRBV19; the D gene is possibly TRBD2 (6 bases). The V gene's germline CDR1 is LNHDA and CDR2 SQIVND (reference sequence). The CDR3 spans 14 residues. V was trimmed by 6 bases and J by 8 bases, leaving 17 bases between them. CDR3 coding DNA: TGTGCCAGTAGCCCGGCCCCAGCGGGCCATGAGCAGTTCTTC. It translates to CASSPAPAGHEQFF. The full variable domain, in which reference TRBV19 and TRBJ2-1 provide the parts outside the CDR3, is DGGITQSPKYLFRKEGQNVTLSCEQNLNHDAMYWYRQDPGQGLRLIYYSQIVNDFQKGDIAEGYSVSREKKESFPLTVTSAQKNPTAFYLCASSPAPAGHEQFFGPGTRLTVL.

This chain joins TRBV28 and TRBJ2-3; 12 bases are shared with TRBD2. After removal of 0 bases from V and 1 base from J, the junction contained 5 bases not matched to a gene. The V gene's germline CDR1 is MDHEN and CDR2 SYDVKM. The CDR3 has 18 amino acids. The CDR3 region has the DNA TGTGCCAGCAGTTTATGGAGGACTAGCGGGAATGGCACAGATACGCAGTATTTT. Translated, it gives CASSLWRTSGNGTDTQYF.

The DNA of the CDR3 is TGTGCCAGCAGCTTAGGTAACCTAGCGGGAGCAGGGGATACGCAGTATTTT. It translates to CASSLGNLAGAGDTQYF. The chain recombines TRBV7-2 with TRBJ2-3; 10 nucleotides match TRBD2. The CDR3 consists of 17 residues. V shed 1 base and J 6 bases; nucleotides not matched to a gene: 10. Looked up from germline, CDR1 is SGHTA and CDR2 is FQGNSA.

The rearrangement uses TRBV15 and TRBJ2-2; 8 bases agree with TRBD1. With V trimmed by 2 bases and J by 0 bases, 2 bases remained unmatched. Germline V gene data show CDR1 as LNHNV and CDR2 as YYDKDF (reference sequence). This CDR3 comprises 16 residues. CDR3 bases: TGTGCCACCAGCAGATTGGGACAGGCGAACACCGGGGAGCTGTTTTTT. Translating gives CATSRLGQANTGELFF.

This clone was found a few times. The gene calls are TRBV5-1 and TRBJ2-3; 9 positions match TRBD1. CDR3 length equals 15 residues. CDR1 and CDR2 from the germline V gene are SGHRS and YFSETQ. V dropped 0 bases and J dropped 4; count of bases not matched to a gene: 3. This chain's CDR3 is CASSLDGTGPDTQYF. The CDR3 DNA reads TGCGCCAGCAGCTTGGACGGGACAGGGCCAGATACGCAGTATTTT.

As regards this clone: The sample holds other DNA sequences that translate to the same CDR3. The chain joins TRBV3-1 (or the pseudogene TRBV3-2) to TRBJ2-3; no reliable D call. The CDR3 sequence is 16 residues long. V lost 0 bases and J lost 4, with 14 bases in between. Germline CDR1 reads LGHDT; CDR2 reads YNNKEL (reference sequence). CDR3 in DNA: TGTGCCAGCAGCCAAGAGGTTGGCTTCCCCCCAGATACGCAGTATTTT. Amino acids: CASSQEVGFPPDTQYF.

J is TRBJ2-5 and V is TRBV24-1; 8 positions match TRBD1. The CDR3 runs 14 residues. Germline V CDR1 and CDR2: KGHDR, SFDVKD. J gave up 6 bases and V 3 bases, and 5 bases lay outside the gene matches. This CDR3 is CATSDPGQGKTQYF. The CDR3 region has the DNA TGTGCCACCAGTGATCCCGGACAGGGAAAGACCCAGTACTTC.

This sequence joins TRBV7-9 and TRBJ1-1; possible D gene TRBD1, 5 bases. The CDR3 extends over 13 amino acids. CDR1 and CDR2 from the germline V gene are SEHNR and FQNEAQ (reference sequence). The V and J ends lost 5 bases and 0 bases respectively, with 7 bases between them. CDR3 sequence reads: CASSLQVNTEAFF. CDR3 bases: TGTGCCAGCAGCCTACAGGTGAACACTGAAGCTTTCTTT.

The CDR3 DNA follows: TGTGCCAGCAGCCAAGGGGGAGAGAACACTGAAGCTTTCTTT. It yields the protein CASSQGGENTEAFF. This chain connects TRBV4-2 to TRBJ1-1; D gene uncertain. In germline, CDR1 is LGHNA, CDR2 YNFKEQ. The V and J ends lost 1 base and 1 base respectively, with 7 bases between them. This CDR3 is 14 amino acids long.

J is TRBJ2-7 and V is TRBV27, with D possibly matching TRBD1 (5 bases). This CDR3 has 13 amino acids. Germline V gives CDR1 MNHEY, CDR2 SMNVEV (reference sequence). V was pared by 6 bases and J by 5 bases, with 14 bases between. The chain's CDR3 is CASSPRRVHEQYF. The CDR3, as DNA: TGTGCCAGCAGCCCCCGCAGGGTCCACGAGCAGTACTTC.

The rearrangement joins TRBV30 to TRBJ1-5; possible D gene TRBD1, 6 bases. This CDR3 is built from 13 residues. Germline CDR1 and CDR2: GTSNPN and SVGIG (reference sequence). V was pared by 5 bases and J by 4 bases, with 12 bases between. The CDR3 reads CAWASGANQPQHF. CDR3 nucleotides: TGTGCCTGGGCCTCAGGGGCAAATCAGCCCCAGCATTTT.

The chain recombines TRBV9 with TRBJ1-1; the match to TRBD1 covers 7 bases. Trimming removed 0 bases from V and 5 bases from J; junction bases left unmatched: 13. CDR1 is SGDLS, CDR2 YYNGEE, per germline. The CDR3 loop spans 17 amino acids. The CDR3 region is CASSVDDRESLRTEAFF. DNA for the CDR3: TGTGCCAGCAGCGTAGACGACAGGGAAAGCCTCAGAACTGAAGCTTTCTTT.

This chain connects TRBV5-1 to TRBJ1-1; 7 bases are a match to TRBD1. Trimming at V came to 4 bases and at J to 4 bases, leaving 4 bases not matched to a gene. Germline V gives CDR1 SGHRS, CDR2 YFSETQ. The CDR3 runs 13 residues. CDR3 residues: CASSPDRLTEAFF. In DNA form, the CDR3 reads TGCGCCAGCAGCCCGGACAGGCTCACTGAAGCTTTCTTT.